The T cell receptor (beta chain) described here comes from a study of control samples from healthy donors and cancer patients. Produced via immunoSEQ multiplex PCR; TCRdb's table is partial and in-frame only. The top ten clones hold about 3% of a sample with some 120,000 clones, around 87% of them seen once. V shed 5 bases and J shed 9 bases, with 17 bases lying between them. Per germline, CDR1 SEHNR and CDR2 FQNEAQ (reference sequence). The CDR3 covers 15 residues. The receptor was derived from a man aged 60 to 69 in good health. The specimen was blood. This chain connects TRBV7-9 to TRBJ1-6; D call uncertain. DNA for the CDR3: TGTGCCAGCAGCCTCGATCCAGGTGTTGGTTCACCCCTCCACTTT. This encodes CASSLDPGVGSPLHF.